The rows below give T cell receptor beta chains drawn from one sample of a study of technical replicates of blood from a handful of donors. Measured with immunoSEQ multiplex PCR; TCRdb has only the in-frame clones, and not every one. The profile shows around 62,000 clones, about 97% of them singletons. Sequenced input: T cells isolated from PBMCs. The receptors stem from a human donor in good health. Each CDR3 is given with its conserved first and last residue. The order of the fields is V gene, D gene, clone size, J gene, CDR3 protein, CDR3 DNA. The D gene is left open where the match is weak. Expanded clones get a size class; other rows say once, few or many, or leave the size out.

TRBV27,TRBD2,NA,TRBJ2-7,CASTSTRSGRATEQYF,TGTGCCAGCACATCGACGAGGAGCGGGAGGGCCACCGAGCAGTACTTC
TRBV11-3,TRBD1,once,TRBJ2-7,CASSPRDRVYEQYF,TGTGCCAGCAGCCCCCGGGACAGGGTCTACGAGCAGTACTTC
TRBV2,NA,NA,TRBJ2-3,CASWLLRDTQYF,TGTGCCAGCTGGCTCCTCAGAGATACGCAGTATTTT
TRBV30,NA,few,TRBJ2-4,CAWTGLVKNIQYF,TGTGCCTGGACGGGTCTGGTTAAAAACATTCAGTACTTC
TRBV4-3,NA,NA,TRBJ2-7,CASSQDGIGTTKGDEQYF,TGCGCCAGCAGCCAAGACGGTATCGGGACAACTAAAGGGGACGAGCAGTACTTC
TRBV27,NA,NA,TRBJ1-1,CASSLRGRVTEAFF,TGTGCCAGCAGTTTAAGAGGGCGAGTTACTGAAGCTTTCTTT
TRBV6-5,TRBD1,NA,TRBJ1-1,CASLDRGAEAFF,TGTGCCAGCTTAGACAGGGGCGCTGAAGCTTTCTTT
TRBV7-3,NA,NA,TRBJ1-1,CASSLAGSMNTEAFF,TGTGCCAGCAGCTTAGCAGGGTCCATGAACACTGAAGCTTTCTTT
TRBV5-1,TRBD2,NA,TRBJ2-2,CASSLVAGDSGELFF,TGCGCCAGCAGCTTGGTAGCGGGAGACTCCGGGGAGCTGTTTTTT
TRBV21-1,NA,NA,TRBJ1-2,CASSKGPGDHGYTF,TGTGCCAGCAGCAAAGGCCCAGGGGATCATGGCTACACCTTC
TRBV5-1,NA,NA,TRBJ1-3,CASSQDNSGNTIYF,TGCGCCAGCAGCCAGGACAACTCTGGAAACACCATATATTTT
TRBV30,TRBD2,NA,TRBJ2-3,CALTSGRYDTQYF,TGTGCCTTGACTAGCGGGAGATATGATACGCAGTATTTT
TRBV11-1,NA,NA,TRBJ2-7,CASSKEYEQYF,TGTGCCAGCAGTAAGGAGTACGAGCAGTACTTC
TRBV19,TRBD2,NA,TRBJ2-1,CASSARTSVQQFF,TGTGCCAGTAGTGCAAGGACTAGCGTACAGCAGTTCTTC
TRBV15,NA,NA,TRBJ1-2,CATSNQVVYTF,TGTGCCACCAGCAATCAGGTAGTCTACACCTTC
TRBV7-9,NA,once,TRBJ2-4,CASSLTVGDKNIQYF,TGTGCCAGCAGCTTAACAGTAGGGGACAAAAACATTCAGTACTTC
TRBV5-4,TRBD1,NA,TRBJ2-3,CASSPDRTTDTQYF,TGTGCCAGCAGCCCGGACAGGACCACAGATACGCAGTATTTT
TRBV7-3,TRBD2,NA,TRBJ2-5,CASGRGETQYF,TGTGCCAGCGGGAGGGGAGAGACCCAGTACTTC
TRBV6-6,TRBD2,NA,TRBJ2-7,CASSYGGLAGWEQYF,TGTGCCAGCAGTTACGGGGGACTAGCGGGTTGGGAGCAGTACTTC
TRBV10-3,NA,NA,TRBJ2-1,CAISERDWNNEQFF,TGTGCCATCAGTGAGCGGGACTGGAACAATGAGCAGTTCTTC
TRBV6-5,NA,NA,TRBJ1-1,CASSRGGNTEAFF,TGTGCCAGCAGCCGGGGGGGGAACACTGAAGCTTTCTTT
TRBV6-4,TRBD1,NA,TRBJ2-7,CAIRQGHEQYF,TGTGCCATAAGACAGGGCCACGAGCAGTACTTC
TRBV4-3,NA,once,TRBJ1-2,CASSQEITGSNGYTF,TGCGCCAGCAGCCAAGAGATTACAGGGTCGAATGGCTACACCTTC
TRBV7-8,NA,NA,TRBJ2-3,CASSSGTSKGHTQYF,TGTGCCAGCAGCTCAGGGACATCGAAAGGACATACGCAGTATTTT
TRBV7-8,NA,NA,TRBJ1-2,CASSSTQGVEGYTF,TGTGCCAGCAGCTCTACCCAAGGAGTGGAGGGCTACACCTTC
TRBV19,TRBD2,NA,TRBJ2-1,CASVTTSGRYNEQFF,TGTGCCAGTGTTACGACTAGCGGCCGATACAATGAGCAGTTCTTC
TRBV27,NA,NA,TRBJ1-5,CASSLSQGPSWPQHF,TGTGCCAGCAGTTTATCGCAGGGGCCCTCATGGCCCCAGCATTTT
TRBV30,NA,NA,TRBJ1-1,CAWSVGAYTEAFF,TGTGCCTGGAGTGTAGGGGCTTACACTGAAGCTTTCTTT
TRBV5-1,NA,once,TRBJ2-7,CASSAQAKSYEQYF,TGCGCCAGCTCCGCACAGGCAAAATCCTACGAGCAGTACTTC
TRBV4-1,TRBD1,NA,TRBJ2-7,CASSQGLSGGGYEQYF,TGCGCCAGCAGCCAAGGCCTTTCAGGGGGCGGCTACGAGCAGTACTTC
TRBV7-9,NA,NA,TRBJ1-2,CASSPTPTGNGYTF,TGTGCCAGCAGCCCGACACCGACAGGAAATGGCTACACCTTC
TRBV21-1,NA,NA,TRBJ2-7,CASSKAYREGRIEQYF,TGTGCCAGCAGCAAAGCTTATCGGGAGGGCCGGATCGAGCAGTACTTC
TRBV19,NA,NA,TRBJ2-5,CASSRGFQETQYF,TGTGCCAGTAGTCGCGGGTTCCAAGAGACCCAGTACTTC
TRBV2,NA,NA,TRBJ1-1,CASSGGTEAFF,TGTGCCAGCAGTGGAGGAACTGAAGCTTTCTTT
TRBV23-1,NA,NA,TRBJ2-5,CASPHRGYF,TGCGCCAGCCCTCACCGGGGGTACTTC
TRBV4-3,NA,NA,TRBJ1-1,CASSQEFRSPKVDTEAFF,TGCGCCAGCAGCCAAGAATTCAGGTCCCCGAAGGTGGACACTGAAGCTTTCTTT
TRBV2,TRBD2,NA,TRBJ2-1,CAILETSGNEQFF,TGTGCCATCCTCGAGACTAGCGGTAATGAGCAGTTCTTC
TRBV25-1,TRBD1,NA,TRBJ2-7,CASSGQGGLYEQYF,TGTGCCAGCAGTGGACAGGGTGGGCTCTACGAGCAGTACTTC
TRBV2,NA,NA,TRBJ1-1,CASSITGLGTEAFF,TGTGCCAGCTCAATTACAGGGCTCGGGACTGAAGCTTTCTTT
TRBV4-3,NA,NA,TRBJ1-3,CASSQDAGAGGNTIYF,TGCGCCAGCAGCCAAGATGCGGGGGCAGGGGGAAACACCATATATTTT
TRBV5-1,NA,NA,TRBJ1-1,CASSGRVNTEAFF,TGCGCCAGCAGCGGCCGGGTGAACACTGAAGCTTTCTTT
TRBV19,NA,NA,TRBJ1-4,CASSVQKNEKLFF,TGTGCCAGTTCCGTACAGAAAAATGAAAAACTGTTTTTT
TRBV19,NA,NA,TRBJ2-7,CASSISGGGYEQYF,TGTGCCAGTAGTATTTCCGGCGGAGGATACGAGCAGTACTTC
TRBV5-6,NA,NA,TRBJ1-1,CASSTGTEAFF,TGTGCCAGCAGCACAGGCACGGAAGCTTTCTTT
TRBV19,NA,NA,TRBJ1-2,CASSIGQAINYGYTF,TGTGCCAGTAGTATAGGACAGGCGATTAACTATGGCTACACCTTC
TRBV7-9,NA,once,TRBJ2-2,CASGFAGHTGELFF,TGTGCCAGCGGGTTCGCGGGCCATACCGGGGAGCTGTTTTTT
TRBV27,NA,once,TRBJ2-5,CASSLSRLGTQYF,TGTGCCAGCAGTTTATCGCGACTTGGGACCCAGTACTTC
TRBV6-1,NA,NA,TRBJ2-3,CASSGGEGGSSTDTQYF,TGTGCCAGCAGTGGCGGGGAGGGGGGCTCATCCACAGATACGCAGTATTTT
TRBV6-6,NA,NA,TRBJ2-1,CAIKVTSGKYNEQFF,TGTGCCATAAAGGTAACGAGCGGAAAGTACAATGAGCAGTTCTTC
TRBV14,TRBD2,NA,TRBJ2-2,CASSGRLAGNGELFF,TGTGCCAGCAGCGGACGACTAGCGGGAAACGGGGAGCTGTTTTTT
TRBV6-5,NA,NA,TRBJ2-7,CASISRSSYEQYF,TGTGCCAGCATTTCGAGGAGCTCCTACGAGCAGTACTTC
TRBV28,NA,NA,TRBJ1-2,CASSPVHYNYGYTF,TGTGCCAGCAGTCCGGTTCATTATAACTATGGCTACACCTTC